This TCR beta chain was captured in a study of shared clonotypes between healthy human individuals. Findings of the study overall: Relative to clonotypes present in all four donors, those not shared had lower generation probabilities.

The CDR3 has 15 residues. Trimming left V 5 bases short and J 2 bases short, with 16 bases between. The germline CDR1 and CDR2 sequences are SGHAT and FQNNGV. The assay was run at deep level. Authors' analysis steps: As immunoSEQ supplied junction-only sequences (without quality scores), filtering differed. Repertoires were generated with immunoSEQ multiplex PCR, while TCRdb's copy carries only in-frame clones and drops some. Clone size and the V and J calls come from that table; the DNA yielded D and trimming. Of millions of clones in the sample, approximately 94% were seen once. Only CD45RO-negative cells positively selected for CCR7 counted as naive CD8 cells, so terminally differentiated effector memory CD45RA+ cells were excluded. All the donors were Caucasian adults who lived in Nashville, Tennessee. About this clone itself: Its antigen is not identified.

The chain uses TRBV11-2 and TRBJ2-7; D remains ambiguous. Specimen: naive CD8+ T cells sorted from blood. The receptor was derived from a young man in good health. Written as DNA, the CDR3 is TGTGCCAGCAGCGGAGCCTTTGGCCCAACCTACGAGCAGTACTTC. Amino acid sequence: CASSGAFGPTYEQYF.